One TCR beta chain is described in this entry. The antigen remains undetermined. Germline V lookup: CDR1 SGHTS, CDR2 YDEGEE. The V and J ends lost 0 bases and 9 bases, in that order; junction bases with no gene match: 10. This CDR3 has 15 residues. Generated by immunoSEQ multiplex PCR, the TCRdb table keeps only in-frame clones and is missing some. The profile shows around 150,000 clones, 92% of them singletons. This specimen belongs to a study of T cell responses to AZD1222 COVID-19 vaccine. The study's findings and limits: CD4 TCRs linked to vaccination spanned spike, dominating at 160-218 and 743-854. Repertoire samples came only from after the peak T cell response.

Sequences were derived from peripheral blood, sampled 28 days after the second AZD1222 dose. The receptor was isolated from an adult who received the AZD1222 COVID-19 vaccine. The chain joins TRBV5-8 to TRBJ1-2; 8 bases agree with TRBD1. The CDR3 loop is CASSLAGNRGYRYTF. DNA of the CDR3: TGTGCCAGCAGCTTGGCCGGGAACAGGGGGTATCGCTACACCTTC. Full variable domain (outside the CDR3, taken from reference TRBV5-8 and TRBJ1-2): EAGVTQSPTHLIKTRGQQATLRCSPISGHTSVYWYQQALGLGLQFLLWYDEGEERNRGNFPPRFSGRQFPNYSSELNVNALELEDSALYLCASSLAGNRGYRYTFGSGTRLTVV.